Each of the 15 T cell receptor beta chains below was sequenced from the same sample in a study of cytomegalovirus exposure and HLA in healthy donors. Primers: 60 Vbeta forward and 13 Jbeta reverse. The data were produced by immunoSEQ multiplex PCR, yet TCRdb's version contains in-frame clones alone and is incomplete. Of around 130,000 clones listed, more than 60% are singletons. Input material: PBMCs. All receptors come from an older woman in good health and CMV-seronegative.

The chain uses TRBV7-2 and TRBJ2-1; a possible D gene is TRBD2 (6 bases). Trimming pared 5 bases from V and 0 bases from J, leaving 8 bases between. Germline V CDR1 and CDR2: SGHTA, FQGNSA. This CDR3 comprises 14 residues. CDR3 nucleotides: TGTGCCAGCAGCGGGGGGAGCTCCTACAATGAGCAGTTCTTC. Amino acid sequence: CASSGGSSYNEQFF.

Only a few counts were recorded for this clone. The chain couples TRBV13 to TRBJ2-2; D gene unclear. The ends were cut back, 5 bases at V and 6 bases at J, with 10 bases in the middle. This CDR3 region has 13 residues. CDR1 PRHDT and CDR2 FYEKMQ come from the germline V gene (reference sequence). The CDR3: CASSLRLSGELFF. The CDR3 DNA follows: TGTGCCAGCAGCCTACGACTCTCCGGGGAGCTGTTTTTT.

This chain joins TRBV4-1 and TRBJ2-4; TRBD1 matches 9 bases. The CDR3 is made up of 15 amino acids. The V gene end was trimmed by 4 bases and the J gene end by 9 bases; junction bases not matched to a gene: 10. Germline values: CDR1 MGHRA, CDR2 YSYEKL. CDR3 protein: CASSLLSGTGIIQYF. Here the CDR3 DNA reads TGCGCCAGCAGCCTTTTATCCGGGACAGGGATCATTCAGTACTTC.

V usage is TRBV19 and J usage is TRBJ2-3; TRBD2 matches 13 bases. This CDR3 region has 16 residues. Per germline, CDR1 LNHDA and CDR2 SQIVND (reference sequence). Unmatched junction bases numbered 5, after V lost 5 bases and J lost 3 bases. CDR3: CASSYRLAGGTDTQYF. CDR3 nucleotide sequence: TGTGCCAGTAGTTACCGACTAGCGGGAGGTACAGATACGCAGTATTTT.

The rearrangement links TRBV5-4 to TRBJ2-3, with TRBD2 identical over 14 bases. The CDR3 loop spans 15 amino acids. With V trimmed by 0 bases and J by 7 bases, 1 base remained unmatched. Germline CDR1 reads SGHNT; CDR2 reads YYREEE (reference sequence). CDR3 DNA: TGTGCCAGCAGCTTGGGGACTAGCGGGAGGTATACGCAGTATTTT. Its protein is CASSLGTSGRYTQYF.

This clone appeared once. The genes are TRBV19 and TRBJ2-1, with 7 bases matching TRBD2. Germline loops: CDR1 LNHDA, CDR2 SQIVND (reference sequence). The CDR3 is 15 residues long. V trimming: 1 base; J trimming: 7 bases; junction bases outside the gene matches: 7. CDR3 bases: TGTGCCAGTAGTATAGGAGGCGGGAGTCTTAATGAGCAGTTCTTC. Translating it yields CASSIGGGSLNEQFF.

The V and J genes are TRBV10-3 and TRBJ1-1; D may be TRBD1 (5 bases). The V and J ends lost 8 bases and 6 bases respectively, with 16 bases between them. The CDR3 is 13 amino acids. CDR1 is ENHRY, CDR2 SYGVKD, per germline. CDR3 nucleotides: TGTGCCATCGGGGGGACCTATAACGCTGAAGCTTTCTTT. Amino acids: CAIGGTYNAEAFF.

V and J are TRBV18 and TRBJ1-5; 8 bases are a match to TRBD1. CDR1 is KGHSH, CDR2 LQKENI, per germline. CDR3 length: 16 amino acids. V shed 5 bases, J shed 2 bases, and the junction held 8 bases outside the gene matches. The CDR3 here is CASSATPTGGNQPQHF. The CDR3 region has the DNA TGTGCCAGCTCAGCTACCCCGACAGGGGGCAATCAGCCCCAGCATTTT.

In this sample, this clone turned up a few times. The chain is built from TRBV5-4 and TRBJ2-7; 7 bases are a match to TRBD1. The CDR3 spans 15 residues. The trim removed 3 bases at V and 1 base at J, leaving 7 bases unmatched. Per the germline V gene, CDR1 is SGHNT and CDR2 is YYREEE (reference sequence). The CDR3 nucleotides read TGTGCCAGCAGCTCGGGACAGCCTAAATCCTACGAGCAGTACTTC. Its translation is CASSSGQPKSYEQYF.

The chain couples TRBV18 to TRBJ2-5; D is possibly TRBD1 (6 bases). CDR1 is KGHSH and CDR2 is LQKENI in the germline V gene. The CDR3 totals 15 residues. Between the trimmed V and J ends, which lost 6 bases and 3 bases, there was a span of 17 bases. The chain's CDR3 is CASSSLGTTKETQYF. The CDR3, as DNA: TGTGCCAGCTCCTCACTCGGGACAACAAAAGAGACCCAGTACTTC.

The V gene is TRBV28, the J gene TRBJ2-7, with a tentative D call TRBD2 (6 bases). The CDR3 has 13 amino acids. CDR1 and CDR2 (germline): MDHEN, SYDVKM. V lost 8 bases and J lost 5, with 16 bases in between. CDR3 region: CASLGGRFDEQYF. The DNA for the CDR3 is TGTGCCAGCCTCGGGGGTAGGTTCGACGAGCAGTACTTC.

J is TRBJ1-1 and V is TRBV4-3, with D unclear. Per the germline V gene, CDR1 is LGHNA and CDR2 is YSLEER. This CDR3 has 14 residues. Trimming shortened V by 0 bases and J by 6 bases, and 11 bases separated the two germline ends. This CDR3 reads CASSQDLRRAEAFF. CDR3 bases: TGCGCCAGCAGCCAAGATCTAAGGAGGGCTGAAGCTTTCTTT.

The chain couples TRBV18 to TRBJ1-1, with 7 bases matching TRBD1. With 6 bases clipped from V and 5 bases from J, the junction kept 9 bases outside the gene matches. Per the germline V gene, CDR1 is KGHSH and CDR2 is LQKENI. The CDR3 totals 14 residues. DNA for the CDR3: TGTGCCAGCTCCGACCGGGCAGGGGGGACTGAAGCTTTCTTT. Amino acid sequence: CASSDRAGGTEAFF.

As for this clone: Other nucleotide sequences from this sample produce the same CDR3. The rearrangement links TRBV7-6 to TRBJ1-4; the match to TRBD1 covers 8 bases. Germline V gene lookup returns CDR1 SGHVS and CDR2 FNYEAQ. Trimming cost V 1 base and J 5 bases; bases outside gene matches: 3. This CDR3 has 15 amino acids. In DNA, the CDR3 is TGTGCCAGCAGCTTAGGGACAGGGTGGAATGAAAAACTGTTTTTT. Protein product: CASSLGTGWNEKLFF. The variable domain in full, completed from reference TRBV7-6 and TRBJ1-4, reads GAGVSQSPRYKVTKRGQDVALRCDPISGHVSLYWYRQALGQGPEFLTYFNYEAQQDKSGLPNDRFSAERPEGSISTLTIQRTEQRDSAMYRCASSLGTGWNEKLFFGSGTQLSVL.

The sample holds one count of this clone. The CDR3 loop reads CATRFTGPPGGYTF. In DNA, the CDR3 is TGTGCCACCCGATTCACAGGGCCCCCCGGTGGCTACACCTTC. The chain links TRBV19 to TRBJ1-2; maybe TRBD1 (6 bases). From germline, CDR1 is LNHDA and CDR2 SQIVND (reference sequence). The V end lost 10 bases, the J end lost 7 bases, and 22 bases lay between the germline ends. The length of the CDR3 is 14 residues. The variable domain in full, with the rest retrieved from reference TRBV19 and TRBJ1-2, is DGGITQSPKYLFRKEGQNVTLSCEQNLNHDAMYWYRQDPGQGLRLIYYSQIVNDFQKGDIAEGYSVSREKKESFPLTVTSAQKNPTAFYLCATRFTGPPGGYTFGSGTRLTVV.